This TCR beta chain was documented in a study of low-dose radiotherapy and immunotherapy resistance in tumors. Study-level background: Doses delivered to Cohort 2 were 1 Gy per fraction every two weeks, amounting to 13 Gy over 26 weeks.

Gene-specific TRAV and TRBV primers were used for first-strand cDNA, covering alpha and beta chains. For amplifying TCRs, the PCR ran for about 19 cycles with Phusion, which was used together with a constant-region primer and the adapter on the V primers. After the mRNA was isolated, it was amplified using in vitro transcription. TCRdb fed the reads into MiXCR, producing one record per CDR3 protein. Of under 90,000 distinct CDR3 sequences listed, 18% are singletons. This clonotype was picked up a small number of times. Its ends do not fully match the called genes, so a read error is possible. Time point: before trial treatment. Every donor was treated with nivolumab, ipilimumab, aspirin, low-dose cyclophosphamide and also low-dose radiotherapy. Enrollment required an advanced solid tumor negative for tumor-infiltrating lymphocytes. This receptor was obtained from a male donor with prostate cancer. Sample: PBMCs, taken before treatment.

CDR3 residues: CASSPGPLTGANVLAF. The CDR3 coding sequence is TGTGCCAGCAGCCCCGGACCCCTTACTGGGGCCAACGTCCTGGCTTTC. The chain is built from TRBV5-5 and TRBJ2-6, with a tentative D call TRBD1 (5 bases). The CDR3 is made up of 16 amino acids. CDR1 and CDR2 (germline): SGHKS, YYEKEE (reference sequence). The full variable domain, in which reference TRBV5-5 and TRBJ2-6 provide the parts outside the CDR3, is DAGVTQSPTHLIKTRGQQVTLRCSPISGHKSVSWYQQVLGQGPQFIFQYYEKEERGRGNFPDRFSARQFPNYSSELNVNALLLGDSALYLCASSPGPLTGANVLAFGAGSRLTVL.